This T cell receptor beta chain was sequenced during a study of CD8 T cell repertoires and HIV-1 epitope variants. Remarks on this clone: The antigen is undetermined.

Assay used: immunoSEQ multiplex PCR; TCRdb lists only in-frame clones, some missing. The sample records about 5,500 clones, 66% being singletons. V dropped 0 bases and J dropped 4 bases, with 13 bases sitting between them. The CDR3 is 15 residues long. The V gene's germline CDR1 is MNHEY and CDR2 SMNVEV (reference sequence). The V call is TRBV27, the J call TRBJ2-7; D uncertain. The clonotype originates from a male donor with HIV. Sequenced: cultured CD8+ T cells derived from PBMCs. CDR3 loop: CASSLSRNSNYEQYF. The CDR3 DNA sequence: TGTGCCAGCAGTTTATCGAGGAACAGTAATTACGAGCAGTACTTC.